The 30 T cell receptor beta chains below come from one sample, sequenced in a study of CD4+ T cells in melanoma. The protocol was immunoSEQ multiplex PCR, while the TCRdb copy is restricted to in-frame clones and leaves out a portion. This sample has approximately 12,000 clones, with roughly 70% found just once. Specimen: cells from a culture (not recorded whether cultured in vitro). These receptors were collected from a human donor with melanoma.

The table lists this clone with a few counts. The rearrangement joins TRBV4-1 to TRBJ1-3, with unresolved D. The CDR3 has 19 amino acids. V lost 0 bases and J lost 3, with 21 bases in between. CDR1 and CDR2 from the germline V gene are MGHRA and YSYEKL. CDR3 DNA: TGCGCCAGCAGCCAAGACTCGTTGCGAGGCAGGCGACTTGGAAACACCATATATTTT. This encodes CASSQDSLRGRRLGNTIYF.

The rearrangement uses TRBV2 and TRBJ2-5, with D possibly TRBD1 on 5 matching bases. V was pared by 6 bases and J by 2 bases, with 10 bases between. The germline gives CDR1 SNHLY, CDR2 FYNNEI. The CDR3 is 13 amino acids. The chain's CDR3 is CASSADRQETQYF. The CDR3 DNA reads TGTGCCAGCAGCGCCGACAGACAAGAGACCCAGTACTTC.

The chain uses TRBV19 and TRBJ1-1; TRBD1 agrees at 8 bases. The germline V gene encodes CDR1 LNHDA and CDR2 SQIVND (reference sequence). The length of the CDR3 is 14 residues. V shed 7 bases and J 5 bases; nucleotides not matched to a gene: 9. The CDR3 here is CASIVDRVGTEAFF. CDR3 DNA: TGTGCCAGTATCGTGGACAGGGTGGGGACTGAAGCTTTCTTT.

This clone showed up just once. The chain has TRBV7-9 and TRBJ2-5; D is possibly TRBD1 or TRBD2 (5 bases each). The CDR3 is 16 residues long. Germline loops: CDR1 SEHNR, CDR2 FQNEAQ (reference sequence). With 5 bases removed from V and 5 bases from J, the gap between germline ends came to 21 bases. CDR3 nucleotide sequence: TGTGCCAGCAGCCCCCGTCCCGGGGACGTTAGGGAGACCCAGTACTTC. The encoded protein is CASSPRPGDVRETQYF.

The J gene is TRBJ1-3, the V gene TRBV4-2, with D unclear. Germline V gene data show CDR1 as LGHNA and CDR2 as YNFKEQ. The CDR3 is 17 residues long. Trimming cost V 0 bases and J 0 bases, with 12 bases left between them. The CDR3 here is CASSQDWMGSSGNTIYF. CDR3 bases: TGTGCCAGCAGCCAAGATTGGATGGGGAGCTCTGGAAACACCATATATTTT.

V usage is TRBV11-2 and J usage is TRBJ2-7; tentative D call: TRBD2 (6 bases). The CDR3 runs to 14 residues. Germline CDR1 SGHAT, CDR2 FQNNGV. The V end was cut by 2 bases, the J end by 1 base, with 9 bases between. CDR3: CASSLSGVSYEQYF. CDR3 bases: TGTGCCAGCAGCTTATCGGGGGTTTCCTACGAGCAGTACTTC.

The chain links TRBV7-2 to TRBJ2-5; D unresolved. V was cut by 2 bases and J by 5 bases, with 3 bases left in between. Looked up from germline, CDR1 is SGHTA and CDR2 is FQGNSA. The CDR3 is made up of 11 amino acids. The CDR3 nucleotides read TGTGCCAGCAGCTTATGGGAGACCCAGTACTTC. As protein: CASSLWETQYF.

V and J are TRBV6-1 and TRBJ1-1; D is perhaps TRBD1 (5 bases). The CDR3 runs to 13 residues. Between the trimmed V and J ends, which lost 8 bases and 0 bases, there was a span of 10 bases. Germline lookup yields CDR1 MNHNS and CDR2 SASEGT. CDR3 amino acids: CASQTVLNTEAFF. CDR3 nucleotides: TGTGCCAGCCAGACAGTGCTGAACACTGAAGCTTTCTTT.

The V and J genes are TRBV5-5 and TRBJ2-2; D gene uncertain. Trimming pared 0 bases from V and 3 bases from J, leaving 18 bases between. The CDR3 sequence is 18 residues long. Germline CDR1 is SGHKS and CDR2 is YYEKEE (reference sequence). The CDR3 DNA reads TGTGCCAGCAGCTTGGCCCCCTCTGCCAGACTGTACACCGGGGAGCTGTTTTTT. The encoded protein is CASSLAPSARLYTGELFF.

This clone was counted a single time. J is TRBJ1-1 and V is TRBV18; D is unclear. Germline CDR1 reads KGHSH; CDR2 reads LQKENI. This CDR3 has 13 residues. Trimming pared 2 bases from V and 4 bases from J, leaving 8 bases between. CDR3 loop: CASSPGPTTEAFF. As DNA, the CDR3 is TGTGCCAGCTCACCAGGGCCGACCACTGAAGCTTTCTTT.

The rearrangement joins TRBV11-2 to TRBJ2-1, with TRBD2 matching 7 bases. J was trimmed by 4 bases and V by 1 base; bases with no gene match: 1. The germline CDR1 and CDR2 sequences are SGHAT and FQNNGV. This CDR3 region has 14 residues. The CDR3 nucleotides read TGTGCCAGCAGCTTAGCCGGGGGGTACAATGAGCAGTTCTTC. It codes for CASSLAGGYNEQFF.

The chain combines TRBV7-6 with TRBJ2-2; a weak D match, TRBD1 (5 bases). Germline assignment: CDR1 SGHVS and CDR2 FNYEAQ. The germline V and J ends were trimmed by 3 bases and 5 bases, with 10 bases remaining between them. This CDR3 region has 14 residues. The CDR3 DNA sequence: TGTGCCAGCAGCTTGGTGCAGGGTACCGGGGAGCTGTTTTTT. Translated: CASSLVQGTGELFF.

As for this clone: Other DNA sequences of this sample code for an identical CDR3. CDR3 sequence: CASRHTSGGPYEQYF. CDR3 nucleotides: TGTGCCAGCAGACACACTAGCGGGGGGCCCTACGAGCAGTACTTC. The J gene is TRBJ2-7, the V gene TRBV11-2; 12 positions agree with TRBD2. After removal of 6 bases from V and 2 bases from J, the junction contained 5 bases not matched to a gene. CDR1 SGHAT and CDR2 FQNNGV come from the germline V gene. The CDR3 is 15 amino acids.

V is TRBV10-2 and J is TRBJ1-4; TRBD1 matches at 8 bases. With 6 bases clipped from V and 8 bases from J, the junction kept 11 bases outside the gene matches. CDR1 WSHSY and CDR2 SAAADI come from the germline V gene. This CDR3 is 15 amino acids long. CDR3 coding DNA: TGCGCCAGCAGAGACCTGGACAGGGCCGGGGAAAAACTGTTTTTT. Its protein product is CASRDLDRAGEKLFF.

The chain employs TRBV6-4 and TRBJ2-7; D may be TRBD1 (6 bases). V lost 11 bases and J 6 bases, leaving 26 bases between the germline ends. CDR1 is MRHNA and CDR2 is SNTAGT in the germline V gene. CDR3 length: 15 residues. The CDR3 DNA follows: TGTGCCGCCCCCGCCAGGGGTATTTCATGTAGCGAGCAGTACTTC. Translated, it gives CAAPARGISCSEQYF.

The chain couples TRBV4-1 to TRBJ2-3, with D hard to call. Deletions cut 0 bases from V and 4 bases from J, with 5 bases between. Germline-derived CDR1 and CDR2 are MGHRA and YSYEKL. This CDR3 contains 13 residues. CDR3 DNA: TGCGCCAGCAGCCAAGAGTGGGCAGATACGCAGTATTTT. Translation gives CASSQEWADTQYF.

This clone came up once. This chain connects TRBV5-5 to TRBJ2-4; D might be TRBD1 or TRBD2, each matching 7 bases. This CDR3 has 14 residues. The V end was cut by 6 bases, the J end by 11 bases, with 21 bases between. Germline V lookup: CDR1 SGHKS, CDR2 YYEKEE (reference sequence). The CDR3 sequence is CASTGGASPVVQYF. In DNA, the CDR3 is TGTGCCAGCACAGGGGGGGCAAGCCCTGTAGTTCAGTACTTC. Complete variable domain (other parts from reference TRBV5-5 and TRBJ2-4): DAGVTQSPTHLIKTRGQQVTLRCSPISGHKSVSWYQQVLGQGPQFIFQYYEKEERGRGNFPDRFSARQFPNYSSELNVNALLLGDSALYLCASTGGASPVVQYFGAGTRLSVL.

The rearrangement uses TRBV5-6 and TRBJ1-6; TRBD1 matches 9 bases. The junction had 7 bases not matched to a gene; V was cut back by 2 bases and J by 7 bases. This CDR3 region has 16 residues. CDR1 is SGHDT and CDR2 is YYEEEE in the germline V gene. CDR3 coding DNA: TGTGCCAGCAGCTTATTAGGCGGACAGGGGAATTCACCCCTCCACTTT. This translates into CASSLLGGQGNSPLHF.

This clone was detected a few times. The chain couples TRBV5-5 to TRBJ1-1, with D possibly TRBD1 on 5 matching bases. This CDR3 is 13 amino acids long. V was shortened by 2 bases and J by 10 bases, with 15 bases between the two germline ends. Germline loops: CDR1 SGHKS, CDR2 YYEKEE (reference sequence). CDR3 nucleotides: TGTGCCAGCAGCTTAAGGGACCCCGAGGGAGCTTTCTTT. It is translated as CASSLRDPEGAFF.

This chain links TRBV9 with TRBJ2-2; TRBD2 aligns across 7 bases. Germline V CDR1 and CDR2: SGDLS, YYNGEE. The CDR3 length is 18 residues. With 2 bases clipped from V and 0 bases from J, the junction kept 10 bases outside the gene matches. CDR3 bases: TGTGCCAGCAGCGTGTGGTCGGGCGGGGGACCGAACACCGGGGAGCTGTTTTTT. Amino acid sequence: CASSVWSGGGPNTGELFF.

This clone showed up just a few times. V usage is TRBV5-4 and J usage is TRBJ2-4, with 7 bases matching TRBD1. This CDR3 has 17 amino acids. In germline, CDR1 is SGHNT, CDR2 YYREEE (reference sequence). V lost 4 bases and J lost 3; bases outside the gene matches: 13. CDR3 loop: CASSGMTGPRGKNIQYF. In DNA, the CDR3 is TGTGCCAGCAGCGGGATGACAGGGCCTCGAGGCAAAAACATTCAGTACTTC.

The chain has TRBV14 and TRBJ1-2; D possibly corresponds to TRBD1 (6 bases). This CDR3 is 14 amino acids long. Germline-derived CDR1 and CDR2 are SGHDN and FVKESK. V dropped 2 bases and J dropped 4 bases, with 11 bases sitting between them. The CDR3 DNA is TGTGCCAGCAGCCAAATGGACAGCTTCTATGGCTACACCTTC. It specifies CASSQMDSFYGYTF.

In its sample, this clone is medium-sized. This sequence joins TRBV4-2 and TRBJ2-3; D call uncertain. The germline CDR1 and CDR2 sequences are LGHNA and YNFKEQ. The CDR3 has 16 residues. The V end was cut by 2 bases, the J end by 0 bases, with 12 bases between. The CDR3 loop reads CASSQLTGTSTDTQYF. The CDR3 bases are TGTGCCAGCAGCCAACTCACGGGTACTAGCACAGATACGCAGTATTTT.

The V call is TRBV6-5, the J call TRBJ1-3; D call uncertain. This CDR3 is built from 14 residues. Germline V CDR1 and CDR2: MNHEY, SVGAGI. The germline V and J ends were trimmed by 5 bases and 4 bases, with 12 bases remaining between them. In nucleotides, the CDR3 is TGTGCCAGCAGTCCTGATTCTAGCGGAAACACCATATATTTT. This encodes CASSPDSSGNTIYF.

This clone was seen only a few times. The chain joins TRBV6-1 to TRBJ1-6; D unresolved. V lost 10 bases, J lost 7 bases, and 17 bases lay in between. The germline V gene has CDR1 MNHNS and CDR2 SASEGT. This CDR3 has 14 residues. CDR3 amino acids: CATAVRRENSPLHF. The CDR3 DNA follows: TGTGCCACAGCCGTAAGGAGGGAGAATTCACCCCTCCACTTT.

The chain couples TRBV4-1 to TRBJ1-3; TRBD1 is a possible D gene (5 bases). The CDR3 has 17 residues. Trimming cost V 3 bases and J 0 bases, with 15 bases left between them. From germline, CDR1 is MGHRA and CDR2 YSYEKL. CDR3 residues: CASSQPRRGRSGNTIYF. Here the CDR3 DNA reads TGCGCCAGCAGCCAGCCCCGGAGGGGACGCTCTGGAAACACCATATATTTT.

The rearrangement joins TRBV7-2 to TRBJ1-4; tentatively, D is TRBD1 (5 bases). The CDR3 contains 15 residues. Germline loops: CDR1 SGHTA, CDR2 FQGNSA. Trimming removed 5 bases at V and 1 base at J, with 11 bases between. CDR3 in DNA: TGTGCCAGCAGCAAGTTTGGGGGAACTAATGAAAAACTGTTTTTT. It is translated as CASSKFGGTNEKLFF. Looking up the rest from reference TRBV7-2 and TRBJ1-4 gives the full variable domain: GAGVSQSPSNKVTEKGKDVELRCDPISGHTALYWYRQSLGQGLEFLIYFQGNSAPDKSGLPSDRFSAERTGGSVSTLTIQRTQQEDSAVYLCASSKFGGTNEKLFFGSGTQLSVL.

The chain uses TRBV9 and TRBJ2-7, with D tentatively TRBD1 (6 bases). V lost 2 bases, J lost 0 bases, and 12 bases lay in between. Germline V gene lookup returns CDR1 SGDLS and CDR2 YYNGEE. The CDR3 sequence is 15 residues long. DNA for the CDR3: TGTGCCAGCAGCGTCGGGGACACTATCTCCTACGAGCAGTACTTC. It is translated as CASSVGDTISYEQYF.

In this sample, this clone turned up a few times. The rearrangement links TRBV5-3 to TRBJ1-5; weak D call: TRBD1 (5 bases). TRBV5-3 is noted as an ORF with a role that remains uncertain. The CDR3 length is 14 residues. V lost 6 bases, J lost 9 bases, and 19 bases lay in between. The CDR3 sequence: CARTGIQVKAPQHF. The CDR3 DNA is TGTGCCAGAACCGGGATACAGGTGAAGGCGCCCCAGCATTTT.

This clone was picked up a small number of times. CDR3 sequence: CASSWGGRTEAFF. The DNA for the CDR3 is TGCGCCAGCAGCTGGGGGGGGCGGACTGAAGCTTTCTTT. The chain employs TRBV5-1 and TRBJ1-1; perhaps TRBD1 as D (6 bases). Trimming removed 3 bases from V and 5 bases from J, with 11 bases in between. Looked up from germline, CDR1 is SGHRS and CDR2 is YFSETQ. The length of the CDR3 is 13 residues.